Below, 3 T cell receptor beta chains from the same sample are listed, as sequenced in a study of blood T cell repertoires in COVID-19. Assay used: immunoSEQ multiplex PCR; TCRdb lists only in-frame clones, some missing. The table has around 270,000 clones, more than 70% seen once. The sample taken for sequencing was peripheral blood. The receptors were gathered from a woman between 50 and 59 years old with acute or convalescent COVID-19.

The J gene is TRBJ2-7, the V gene TRBV9; a possible D gene is TRBD2 (5 bases). The CDR3 has 15 residues. Germline V gene data show CDR1 as SGDLS and CDR2 as YYNGEE. Between the trimmed V and J ends, which lost 1 base and 3 bases, there was a span of 14 bases. The CDR3 coding sequence is TGTGCCAGCAGCGTAAGCGGCCGGAGCTTCTACGAGCAGTACTTC. Translated, it gives CASSVSGRSFYEQYF.

The CDR3 spells CASSPYRTGIRGYTF. The CDR3 coding sequence is TGTGCCAGCAGTCCCTACAGAACAGGGATACGAGGCTACACCTTC. The chain employs TRBV28 and TRBJ1-2, with D tentatively TRBD1 (6 bases). CDR3 length: 15 amino acids. Trimming took 5 bases from V and 8 from J, leaving 21 bases between them. CDR1 and CDR2 (germline): MDHEN, SYDVKM.

The chain links TRBV25-1 to TRBJ2-7; the match to TRBD1 covers 7 bases. The trim removed 11 bases at V and 2 bases at J, leaving 6 bases unmatched. This CDR3 contains 12 residues. Germline CDR1 and CDR2: MGHDK and SYGVNS. The CDR3 nucleotides read TGTGCCTCCAGGGACAGAGCCTACGAGCAGTACTTC. Translated: CASRDRAYEQYF.